This T cell receptor beta chain was captured in a study of CD8 T cells in Susac syndrome. At the level of the study: When blood was drawn, patients with Susac syndrome were on intravenous immunoglobulin alone, on corticosteroids, or therapy-naive.

While CD8+ and CD4+ T cells were isolated negatively, TEMRA cells were enriched by FACS. RNA was extracted with the RNeasy kit, and a quantity of 0.5 to 1 ug was reverse transcribed using random hexamers. In TCRdb, the immunoSEQ multiplex PCR reads were re-called with MiXCR into one record per CDR3 protein. The data show 160,000 or so distinct CDR3 sequences, with under 95% seen just once and around 0.11% held by the top ten. The receptor's source is a human donor with Susac syndrome. Sequenced input: CD4+ T cells from PBMCs.

CDR3: CATSRTPTVNYGYTF. In DNA, the CDR3 is TGTGCCACCAGCAGAACGCCCACAGTCAACTATGGCTACACCTTC. The J gene is TRBJ1-2, the V gene TRBV15; D gene uncertain. From germline, CDR1 is LNHNV and CDR2 YYDKDF (reference sequence). The V and J ends lost 2 bases and 2 bases respectively, with 12 bases between them. This CDR3 is built from 15 residues.